This TCR beta chain was retrieved from a study of cytomegalovirus exposure and HLA in healthy donors. Study-wide points: Later analysis showed most CMV-associated TCR beta chains appearing HLA-restricted. TCR beta chains associated with HLA were, in a later analysis, more clonally expanded than equally common others. As confirmed in vitro, three CMV-associated chains were specific for CMV antigens.

The CDR3 runs to 14 residues. Deletions cut 6 bases from V and 2 bases from J, with 10 bases between. The germline CDR1 and CDR2 sequences are MNHEY and SVGAGI. PCR employed 60 Vbeta and 13 Jbeta primers. Using immunoSEQ multiplex PCR, the repertoire was profiled, and TCRdb retains in-frame clones only, with some absent. Of some 140,000 clones in the sample, roughly four fifths were seen once. This clone appeared a few times. As yet, its antigen is unknown. The sequenced material came from PBMCs. The chain carries TRBV6-5 and TRBJ1-4; no firm D call. The sequence derives from a woman aged 40 to 55 in good health and CMV-seronegative. The CDR3 protein is CASSPTVTNEKLFF. As DNA, the CDR3 is TGTGCCAGCAGCCCAACAGTGACTAATGAAAAACTGTTTTTT.